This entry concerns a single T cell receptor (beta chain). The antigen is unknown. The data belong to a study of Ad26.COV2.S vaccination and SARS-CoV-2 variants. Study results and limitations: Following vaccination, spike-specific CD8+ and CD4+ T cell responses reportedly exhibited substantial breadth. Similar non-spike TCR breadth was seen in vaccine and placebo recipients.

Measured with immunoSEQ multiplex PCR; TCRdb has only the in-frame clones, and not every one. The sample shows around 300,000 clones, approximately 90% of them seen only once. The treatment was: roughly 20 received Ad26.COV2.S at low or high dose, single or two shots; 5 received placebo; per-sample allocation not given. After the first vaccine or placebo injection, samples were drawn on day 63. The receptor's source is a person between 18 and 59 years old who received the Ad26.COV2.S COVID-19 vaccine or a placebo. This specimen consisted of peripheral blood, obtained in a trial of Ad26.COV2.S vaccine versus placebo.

The chain's CDR3 is CASSPGQIMNTEAFF. CDR3 sequence (DNA): TGTGCCAGTAGCCCCGGACAGATCATGAACACTGAAGCTTTCTTT. The V and J genes are TRBV19 and TRBJ1-1; D is possibly TRBD1 (6 bases). Germline CDR1 and CDR2: LNHDA and SQIVND (reference sequence). This CDR3 is 15 amino acids long. The V and J ends lost 6 bases and 0 bases respectively, with 14 bases between them.